A selection of T cell receptor beta chains follows, all from one sample in a study of CD4 T cells in relation to SARS-CoV-2 and coronaviruses. Antigen specificity for these receptors is unknown. Clones were read by immunoSEQ multiplex PCR, and TCRdb kept only the in-frame ones, dropping some. The sample includes about 23,000 clones, 75% to 85% of them seen just once. The specimen was CD4+ T cells from PBMCs, cultured in vitro. These TCRs come from a human donor in good health. The CDR3 runs from the conserved cysteine through the conserved F or W. Each record gives: J gene, D gene, V gene, clone size, CDR3 protein, CDR3 DNA. A D gene is named only where the DNA matches it firmly. Size is stated for part of the rows, as once, few or many counts, or as a class when the clone is expanded.

j_gene: TRBJ1-5; d_gene: -; v_gene: TRBV15; abundance: -; CDR3aa: CATSRDGMGVGQPQHF; CDR3nt: TGTGCCACCAGCAGAGATGGAATGGGGGTAGGTCAGCCCCAGCATTTT
j_gene: TRBJ2-1; d_gene: TRBD2; v_gene: TRBV3-1/TRBV3-2; abundance: -; CDR3aa: CASSQVGLAGAGYNEQFF; CDR3nt: TGTGCCAGCAGCCAAGTAGGACTAGCGGGAGCGGGCTACAATGAGCAGTTCTTC
j_gene: TRBJ2-5; d_gene: -; v_gene: TRBV30; abundance: once; CDR3aa: CAWSGGGRETQYF; CDR3nt: TGTGCCTGGAGTGGGGGGGGGCGGGAGACCCAGTACTTC
j_gene: TRBJ2-2; d_gene: -; v_gene: TRBV7-2; abundance: -; CDR3aa: CASSLVAGGARTGELFF; CDR3nt: TGTGCCAGCAGCTTAGTCGCAGGGGGGGCGCGGACCGGGGAGCTGTTTTTT
j_gene: TRBJ2-5; d_gene: -; v_gene: TRBV5-1; abundance: -; CDR3aa: CASSLAGGQRREYF; CDR3nt: TGCGCCAGCAGCTTGGCCGGAGGACAGCGCCGGGAGTACTTC
j_gene: TRBJ2-7; d_gene: -; v_gene: TRBV19; abundance: -; CDR3aa: CASKPEGSPYEQYF; CDR3nt: TGTGCCAGTAAACCCGAAGGATCCCCATACGAGCAGTACTTC
j_gene: TRBJ2-1; d_gene: TRBD2; v_gene: TRBV3-1/TRBV3-2; abundance: -; CDR3aa: CASSQDRTSGRWNEQFF; CDR3nt: TGTGCCAGCAGCCAAGACCGGACTAGCGGGAGATGGAATGAGCAGTTCTTC
j_gene: TRBJ2-3; d_gene: -; v_gene: TRBV24-1; abundance: -; CDR3aa: CATSEAGRGSTDTQYF; CDR3nt: TGTGCCACCAGTGAAGCCGGCAGGGGATCCACAGATACGCAGTATTTT
j_gene: TRBJ2-7; d_gene: -; v_gene: TRBV11-2; abundance: -; CDR3aa: CASSLVQGGSYEQYF; CDR3nt: TGTGCCAGCAGCTTAGTGCAGGGGGGGTCCTACGAGCAGTACTTC
j_gene: TRBJ1-4; d_gene: -; v_gene: TRBV30; abundance: -; CDR3aa: CAWRVTNSEKLFF; CDR3nt: TGTGCCTGGAGAGTTACGAACAGTGAAAAACTGTTTTTT
j_gene: TRBJ2-2; d_gene: -; v_gene: TRBV24-1; abundance: -; CDR3aa: CATSDYGPASSANTGELFF; CDR3nt: TGTGCCACCAGTGACTATGGGCCGGCTAGCTCCGCGAACACCGGGGAGCTGTTTTTT
j_gene: TRBJ1-6; d_gene: -; v_gene: TRBV14; abundance: few; CDR3aa: CASSQGRQGDSPLHF; CDR3nt: TGTGCCAGCAGCCAAGGTCGTCAGGGAGACTCACCCCTCCACTTT
j_gene: TRBJ2-1; d_gene: TRBD2; v_gene: TRBV18; abundance: -; CDR3aa: CASSRGLAGEGEQFF; CDR3nt: TGTGCCAGCTCACGCGGACTAGCGGGAGAGGGTGAGCAGTTCTTC
j_gene: TRBJ2-2; d_gene: -; v_gene: TRBV19; abundance: -; CDR3aa: CASSIRPLMNTGELFF; CDR3nt: TGTGCCAGTAGTATTCGGCCCCTTATGAACACCGGGGAGCTGTTTTTT
j_gene: TRBJ1-5; d_gene: -; v_gene: TRBV2; abundance: -; CDR3aa: CASKNGVSNQPQHF; CDR3nt: TGTGCCAGCAAGAACGGGGTTAGCAATCAGCCCCAGCATTTT
j_gene: TRBJ1-6; d_gene: -; v_gene: TRBV7-9; abundance: -; CDR3aa: CASSLSSSPLHF; CDR3nt: TGTGCCAGCAGCCTTTCGTCTTCACCCCTCCACTTT
j_gene: TRBJ2-1; d_gene: TRBD2; v_gene: TRBV19; abundance: -; CDR3aa: CASSSTSGSHNEQFF; CDR3nt: TGTGCCAGTAGTTCGACTAGCGGGAGCCACAATGAGCAGTTCTTC